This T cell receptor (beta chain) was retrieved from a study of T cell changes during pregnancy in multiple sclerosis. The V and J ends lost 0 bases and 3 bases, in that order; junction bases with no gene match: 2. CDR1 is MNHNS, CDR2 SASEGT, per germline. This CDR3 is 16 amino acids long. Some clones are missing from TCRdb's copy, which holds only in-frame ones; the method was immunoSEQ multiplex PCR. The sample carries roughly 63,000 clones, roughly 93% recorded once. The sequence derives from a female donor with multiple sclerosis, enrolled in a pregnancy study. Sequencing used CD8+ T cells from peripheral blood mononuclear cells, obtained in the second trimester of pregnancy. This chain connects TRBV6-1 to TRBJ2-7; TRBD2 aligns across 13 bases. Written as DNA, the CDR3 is TGTGCCAGCAGTGAAGCAAGGACTAGCGGGGGCTACGAGCAGTACTTC. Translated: CASSEARTSGGYEQYF.